These 16 T cell receptor beta chains were sequenced from one sample in a study of identical twins. TCRdb reprocessed the 5' RACE reads via MiXCR and lists one record per CDR3 protein. This table has 690,000 or so distinct CDR3 sequences, 8.6% appearing once. The same data also contributed to another study, on yellow fever vaccine responses in identical twins.

Sequenced sample: PBMCs. The receptors were sampled from a young woman in good health.

The V and J genes are TRBV20-1 and TRBJ2-2; D may be TRBD1 or TRBD2 (5 bases each). Trimming left V 3 bases short and J 4 bases short, with 15 bases between. This CDR3 contains 15 residues. Germline-derived CDR1 and CDR2 are DFQATT and SNEGSKA (reference sequence). This CDR3 reads CSASAPGQGTGELFF. CDR3 DNA: TGCAGTGCTAGCGCTCCGGGGCAGGGCACCGGGGAGCTGTTTTTT.

This clonotype was detected many times. The chain uses TRBV29-1 and TRBJ1-2, with D maybe TRBD1 (5 bases). There are 13 residues in the CDR3. The V gene lost 6 bases and the J gene lost 4 bases, with 15 bases spanning the gap. Per germline, CDR1 SQVTM and CDR2 ANQGSEA. CDR3 amino acids: CSVSRDGTYGYTF. CDR3 sequence (DNA): TGCAGCGTCTCCCGGGACGGCACCTATGGCTACACCTTC.

This clonotype has a handful of counts. The V call is TRBV6-1, the J call TRBJ2-1, with D possibly being TRBD2 (5 bases). This CDR3 has 14 amino acids. The germline V gene has CDR1 MNHNS and CDR2 SASEGT. V was cut by 7 bases and J by 3 bases, with 13 bases left in between. The CDR3 here is CASTTGRVYNEQFF. The CDR3 DNA is TGTGCCAGCACAACCGGGCGGGTCTACAATGAGCAGTTCTTC.

This clonotype occurred many times. This rearrangement joins TRBV15 to TRBJ2-7, with a possible D match to TRBD1 (7 bases). There are 19 residues in the CDR3. Trimming took 4 bases from V and 2 from J, leaving 27 bases between them. The germline V gene has CDR1 LNHNV and CDR2 YYDKDF (reference sequence). The DNA for the CDR3 is TGTGCCACCAGCACAACGACCATAGGACAGGAGGGGAAAACCTACGAGCAGTACTTC. Its translation: CATSTTTIGQEGKTYEQYF.

This clonotype was picked up a small number of times. The genes are TRBV2 and TRBJ2-5; possibly TRBD1 for D (7 bases). V was pared by 6 bases and J by 0 bases, with 11 bases between. Germline V gene lookup returns CDR1 SNHLY and CDR2 FYNNEI. The CDR3 is 14 residues long. The CDR3 region is CASREGQYQETQYF. In nucleotides, the CDR3 is TGTGCCAGCAGGGAGGGACAGTACCAAGAGACCCAGTACTTC. Based on the CDR3 plus reference TRBV2 and TRBJ2-5, the full variable domain is EPEVTQTPSHQVTQMGQEVILRCVPISNHLYFYWYRQILGQKVEFLVSFYNNEISEKSEIFDDQFSVERPDGSNFTLKIRSTKLEDSAMYFCASREGQYQETQYFGPGTRLLVL.

This clonotype has only a few counts. Germline and junction disagree at one end, which may indicate a read error. The CDR3 region is CSARDLGTGYF. The CDR3 nucleotides read TGCAGTGCTAGAGATCTGGGGACGGGATATTTT. The J gene is TRBJ1-5, the V gene TRBV20-1; possible D gene TRBD1, 5 bases. The CDR3 totals 11 residues. Looked up from germline, CDR1 is DFQATT and CDR2 is SNEGSKA (reference sequence).

The chain has TRBV4-3 and TRBJ2-5; maybe TRBD2 (6 bases). The ends were cut back, 0 bases at V and 2 bases at J, with 10 bases in the middle. Germline CDR1 and CDR2: LGHNA and YSLEER. The CDR3 spans 15 residues. DNA for the CDR3: TGCGCCAGCAGCCAAGATCCGGGGGAGCAAGAGACCCAGTACTTC. This translates into CASSQDPGEQETQYF.

V gene TRBV9 combines with J gene TRBJ2-5; tentative D call: TRBD2 (5 bases). Trimming removed 4 bases at V and 5 bases at J, with 18 bases between. The CDR3 extends over 15 amino acids. The germline CDR1 and CDR2 sequences are SGDLS and YYNGEE. The CDR3 DNA is TGTGCCAGCAGCCCAAGTCAAGTTTCGGGGGAGACCCAGTACTTC. Translated: CASSPSQVSGETQYF.

The chain carries TRBV5-1 and TRBJ2-7; possibly TRBD2 for D (5 bases). CDR3 length equals 19 residues. The germline V gene has CDR1 SGHRS and CDR2 YFSETQ. V dropped 5 bases and J dropped 9 bases, with 36 bases sitting between them. The CDR3 protein is CASRKRKKEGPLLTVGQYF. The CDR3 DNA is TGCGCCAGCAGAAAAAGAAAAAAAGAGGGCCCTCTCCTCACGGTGGGGCAGTACTTC.

This clonotype was counted between two and nine times. The rearrangement uses TRBV15 and TRBJ2-3; perhaps D is TRBD1 or TRBD2 (6 bases each). V was pared by 6 bases and J by 2 bases, with 15 bases between. CDR3 length equals 15 residues. CDR1 is LNHNV and CDR2 is YYDKDF in the germline V gene (reference sequence). The CDR3 DNA is TGTGCCACCAGTGGGGTAGGGGGGATCACAGATACGCAGTATTTT. The encoded protein is CATSGVGGITDTQYF.

This clonotype was picked up many times. The rearrangement uses TRBV5-6 and TRBJ2-1, with D unresolved. Germline V lookup: CDR1 SGHDT, CDR2 YYEEEE. Trimming pared 0 bases from V and 8 bases from J, leaving 9 bases between. This CDR3 comprises 13 residues. The CDR3 protein is CASSLATGDEQFF. CDR3 in DNA: TGTGCCAGCAGCTTGGCCACTGGCGATGAGCAGTTCTTC.

In its sample, this clonotype was seen a few times. This chain uses TRBV5-5 with TRBJ2-3; no clear D gene. This CDR3 comprises 11 residues. V was shortened by 2 bases and J by 12 bases, with 10 bases between the two germline ends. Germline V gives CDR1 SGHKS, CDR2 YYEKEE (reference sequence). CDR3 residues: CASSFPGSQYF. CDR3 sequence (DNA): TGTGCCAGCAGCTTTCCCGGCTCCCAGTATTTT.

The chain employs TRBV6-5 and TRBJ2-1; no clear D gene. The CDR3 is 17 amino acids. Germline lookup yields CDR1 MNHEY and CDR2 SVGAGI. V shed 2 bases and J shed 0 bases, with 14 bases lying between them. The CDR3, as DNA: TGTGCCAGCAGTTACACAAGCCTACAGAGCTCCTACAATGAGCAGTTCTTC. This encodes CASSYTSLQSSYNEQFF.

Here the CDR3 reads CSARRGDSPLHF. The CDR3 coding sequence is TGCAGTGCTAGGAGGGGGGACTCACCCCTCCACTTT. The chain has TRBV20-1 and TRBJ1-6, with TRBD1 as a possible D gene (6 bases). Germline assignment: CDR1 DFQATT and CDR2 SNEGSKA (reference sequence). Trimming left V 3 bases short and J 10 bases short, with 10 bases between. The length of the CDR3 is 12 residues.

The J gene is TRBJ2-6, the V gene TRBV5-6; D is unresolved. CDR1 is SGHDT and CDR2 is YYEEEE in the germline V gene. The CDR3 contains 17 residues. Trimming removed 4 bases from V and 0 bases from J, with 14 bases in between. The CDR3 is CASSPLNKGSGANVLTF. The DNA for the CDR3 is TGTGCCAGCAGCCCATTAAACAAGGGCTCTGGGGCCAACGTCCTGACTTTC.

The rearrangement links TRBV5-1 to TRBJ2-5, with TRBD1 matching 8 bases. In germline, CDR1 is SGHRS, CDR2 YFSETQ. The CDR3 spans 15 residues. J was trimmed by 1 base and V by 4 bases; bases with no gene match: 6. In DNA form, the CDR3 reads TGCGCCAGCAGCGGCCGGGACAGGACCCAAGAGACCCAGTACTTC. Protein product: CASSGRDRTQETQYF.